A selection of T cell receptor beta chains follows, all from one sample in a study of T-cell memory formation after mild COVID-19. MiXCR, run by TCRdb on the 5' RACE reads, gives a single entry per CDR3 protein. The data show about 430,000 distinct CDR3 sequences, roughly 24% seen once. The material sequenced was PBMCs or a T cell subset sorted from them (not recorded which). All receptors derive from an adult woman who had mild COVID-19 (a few samples of this study predate the infection). Cell type and time point are not known. Both conserved end residues are part of each CDR3. The D gene is left open where the match is weak. The size field is filled for only some rows; it gives once, few, many or a size class.

TRBV20-1	TRBJ1-6	few	.	TGCAGTGCTAGATCCCGGACAGTAGATAATTCACCCCTCCACTTT	CSARSRTVDNSPLHF
TRBV4-1	TRBJ2-7	few	.	TGCGCCAGCAGCCAAGTTTGGGGGGGCGTTTACGAGCAGTACTTC	CASSQVWGGVYEQYF
TRBV10-3	TRBJ2-3	many	.	TGTGCCATTGCGCAGCGAGATAGCACAGATACGCAGTATTTT	CAIAQRDSTDTQYF
TRBV21-1	TRBJ2-4	.	.	TGTGCCAGCAGCAACGTACTCTTAGCCAAAAACATTCAGTACTTC	CASSNVLLAKNIQYF
TRBV19	TRBJ1-1	few	.	TGTGCCAGTAGTCACCTTATGACTGAAGCTTTCTTT	CASSHLMTEAFF
TRBV29-1	TRBJ2-5	.	TRBD1	TGCAGCGTTGGACACGGGACAGGGGGATTGGGGGAGACCCAGTACTTC	CSVGHGTGGLGETQYF
TRBV3-1	TRBJ1-5	few	.	TGTGCCAGCAGCCAAGGTGGAGTTAGCAATCAGCCCCAGCATTTT	CASSQGGVSNQPQHF
TRBV20-1	TRBJ2-1	.	.	TGCAGTGTTTCAAGCGGGTGGGCTTACAATGAGCAGTTCTTC	CSVSSGWAYNEQFF
TRBV15	TRBJ2-7	.	.	TGTGCCACGGGGCCCGGGACTTTCCACGAGCAGTACTTC	CATGPGTFHEQYF
TRBV15	TRBJ2-7	few	.	TGTGCCACCAGCAGAGGATACGGGGATAGTGACGAGCAGTACTTC	CATSRGYGDSDEQYF
TRBV7-8	TRBJ2-2	.	TRBD1	TGTGCAATTACACTTATACAGGGGAACGTTCACACCGGGGAGCTGTTTTTT	CAITLIQGNVHTGELFF
TRBV10-3	TRBJ1-1	.	.	TGTGCCATCAGTGAGTCGAGGGTCACTGAAGCTTTCTTT	CAISESRVTEAFF
TRBV9	TRBJ2-1	.	TRBD2	TGTGCCAGCAGCGTAGGACTAGCGGGTTCCTACAATGAGCAGTTCTTC	CASSVGLAGSYNEQFF
TRBV7-9	TRBJ1-4	few	.	TGTGCCAGCAGCCAATCAACAGGGTTGCGTGAAAAACTGTTTTTT	CASSQSTGLREKLFF
TRBV20-1	TRBJ2-1	once	TRBD2	TGCAGTGCTAGAGCGCCTCCGGGGGAGGGGCAAAATCAGCAGTTCTTC	CSARAPPGEGQNQQFF
TRBV7-2	TRBJ1-2	few	.	TGTGCCAGCAGCTTCCCCCGGGGCTACACCTTC	CASSFPRGYTF
TRBV7-2	TRBJ2-7	many	TRBD1	TGTGCCAGCAGCTTGGACAGGGGGTACGAGCAGTACTTC	CASSLDRGYEQYF
TRBV7-8	TRBJ1-2	few	.	TGTGCCAGCAGCTTAGCGTCGGGCAGGGGCGATGGCTACACCTTC	CASSLASGRGDGYTF
TRBV6-4	TRBJ2-5	.	.	TGTGCCAGCAAGAATGTGGAGACCCAGTACTTC	CASKNVETQYF
TRBV4-1	TRBJ1-3	few	TRBD1	TGCGCCAGCAGCCGGGGACAGGGCCCCTCTGGAAACACCATATATTTT	CASSRGQGPSGNTIYF
TRBV20-1	TRBJ2-4	.	TRBD2	TGCAGTGCTACGAGCGGGGCCCTAGCCAAAAACATTCAGTACTTC	CSATSGALAKNIQYF
TRBV7-2	TRBJ1-2	.	.	TGTGCCAGCAGCACGCAGGGACCTGGCTACACCTTC	CASSTQGPGYTF